These 29 T cell receptor beta chains were sequenced from one sample in a study of T cell responses to AZD1222 COVID-19 vaccine. The table came from immunoSEQ multiplex PCR; TCRdb's copy has only in-frame clones and leaves some out. Seen here are under 95,000 clones, 85% to 90% observed once, and the top ten hold almost 8.5%. Sequenced material: peripheral blood, taken on day 0 of AZD1222 vaccination. All receptors come from an adult in good health.

The chain is built from TRBV6-5 and TRBJ1-2; maybe TRBD1 (6 bases). V was shortened by 8 bases and J by 4 bases, with 20 bases between the two germline ends. This CDR3 has 15 amino acids. Germline V CDR1 and CDR2: MNHEY, SVGAGI. CDR3 DNA sequence: TGTGCCAGCGGTCTCGCGGACAGAGGCTCCTATGGCTACACCTTC. Residues: CASGLADRGSYGYTF.

The chain recombines TRBV11-3 with TRBJ2-1; 9 positions agree with TRBD1. The J segment lost 3 bases and the V segment lost 1 base, leaving 7 bases of the junction unmatched. Germline V gene lookup returns CDR1 SGHNT and CDR2 YENEEA. This CDR3 is 17 amino acids long. CDR3 coding DNA: TGTGCCAGCAGCTTAGCCCCCGGGACAGGGAACTACAATGAGCAGTTCTTC. Protein: CASSLAPGTGNYNEQFF.

The gene calls are TRBV30 and TRBJ1-3, with a possible D match to TRBD1 (5 bases). This CDR3 region has 16 residues. V was shortened by 5 bases and J by 0 bases, with 17 bases between the two germline ends. Germline CDR1 GTSNPN, CDR2 SVGIG (reference sequence). The CDR3 region is CAWVRGTSSSGNTIYF. In nucleotides, the CDR3 is TGTGCCTGGGTACGAGGGACCTCTAGCTCTGGAAACACCATATATTTT.

V gene TRBV5-1 combines with J gene TRBJ2-7, with TRBD2 matching over 8 bases. Trimming removed 4 bases from V and 4 bases from J; junction bases left unmatched: 7. This CDR3 has 14 residues. Germline CDR1 reads SGHRS; CDR2 reads YFSETQ. Written as DNA, the CDR3 is TGCGCCAGCAGCCCAACGGGGGGGCGGTACGAGCAGTACTTC. This codes for CASSPTGGRYEQYF.

The chain couples TRBV3-1 (or the pseudogene TRBV3-2) to TRBJ2-5; 9 bases are a match to TRBD2. J gave up 2 bases and V 4 bases, and 14 bases lay outside the gene matches. Germline values: CDR1 LGHDT, CDR2 YNNKEL (reference sequence). The CDR3 loop spans 18 amino acids. The CDR3 loop is CASSRGIAGDLPQETQYF. The DNA of the CDR3 is TGTGCCAGCAGCCGCGGAATAGCGGGGGACCTACCACAAGAGACCCAGTACTTC.

This rearrangement joins TRBV4-1 to TRBJ1-5; D not certain. From germline, CDR1 is MGHRA and CDR2 YSYEKL. This CDR3 spans 14 amino acids. With 0 bases removed from V and 5 bases from J, the gap between germline ends came to 8 bases. The CDR3 is CASSQDEGYQPQHF. CDR3 nucleotide sequence: TGCGCCAGCAGCCAAGACGAGGGATATCAGCCCCAGCATTTT.

CDR3 region: CASSLSHQKNSPLHF. CDR3 in DNA: TGTGCCAGCAGTTTAAGCCATCAGAAGAATTCACCCCTCCACTTT. The chain recombines TRBV28 with TRBJ1-6, with no clear D. Trimming removed 2 bases from V and 7 bases from J, with 12 bases in between. This CDR3 has 15 amino acids. The germline V gene has CDR1 MDHEN and CDR2 SYDVKM.

This clone was seen a few times. The chain is built from TRBV4-1 and TRBJ1-4; 11 bases are shared with TRBD1. Trimming removed 1 base from V and 6 bases from J; junction bases left unmatched: 7. There are 17 residues in the CDR3. CDR1 and CDR2 from the germline V gene are MGHRA and YSYEKL. This CDR3 reads CASSQGTGGFSDEKLFF. Written as DNA, the CDR3 is TGCGCCAGCAGCCAAGGGACAGGGGGCTTCTCAGATGAAAAACTGTTTTTT.

The genes are TRBV5-1 and TRBJ2-5; TRBD2 matches at 10 bases. The CDR3 is 15 amino acids. Germline assignment: CDR1 SGHRS and CDR2 YFSETQ. After removal of 1 base from V and 4 bases from J, the junction contained 4 bases not matched to a gene. DNA of the CDR3: TGCGCCAGCAGCTTGAACCTAGCGGGGGCAGAGACCCAGTACTTC. This encodes CASSLNLAGAETQYF.

The chain links TRBV5-1 to TRBJ1-2; a weak D match, TRBD1 (5 bases). This CDR3 contains 16 residues. The germline V and J ends were trimmed by 1 base and 5 bases, with 18 bases remaining between them. Germline CDR1 is SGHRS and CDR2 is YFSETQ. The CDR3, as DNA: TGCGCCAGCAGCTTGCCAAATTCCAGGGAGGAATATGGCTACACCTTC. As protein: CASSLPNSREEYGYTF.

The gene calls are TRBV19 and TRBJ1-1; D may be TRBD1 (6 bases). Looked up from germline, CDR1 is LNHDA and CDR2 is SQIVND (reference sequence). The V and J ends lost 3 bases and 6 bases respectively, with 11 bases between them. CDR3 size: 13 residues. The CDR3 DNA is TGTGCCAGTAGTATGGGGGGCTTCGCTGAAGCTTTCTTT. Translating it yields CASSMGGFAEAFF.

The chain couples TRBV4-1 to TRBJ1-5, with 9 bases identical to TRBD1. Germline V gene sequence: CDR1 MGHRA, CDR2 YSYEKL. This CDR3 spans 19 amino acids. Germline trimming cut 4 bases from V and 3 bases from J; bases unmatched to any gene: 16. The CDR3 is CASSRIPPSGQGNNQPQHF. The CDR3 DNA is TGCGCCAGCAGCCGCATACCCCCTTCGGGACAGGGTAACAATCAGCCCCAGCATTTT.

The CDR3 DNA sequence: TGTGCCAGTAGTATAGGAGTAGCCTACACCGGGGAGCTGTTTTTT. Translating gives CASSIGVAYTGELFF. The gene calls are TRBV19 and TRBJ2-2; no clear D. V was clipped by 1 base and J by 3 bases, with 9 bases between them. The germline gives CDR1 LNHDA, CDR2 SQIVND (reference sequence). CDR3 length: 15 residues.

The V gene is TRBV6-5, the J gene TRBJ2-5, with TRBD1 matching 8 bases. Germline values: CDR1 MNHEY, CDR2 SVGAGI. The CDR3 loop spans 15 amino acids. The V and J ends lost 6 bases and 5 bases, in that order; junction bases with no gene match: 11. CDR3 loop: CASRKDRGSSETQYF. DNA for the CDR3: TGTGCCAGCAGAAAAGACAGGGGTAGTAGTGAGACCCAGTACTTC.

This clone was picked up one time. The chain combines TRBV4-1 with TRBJ2-7; perhaps TRBD2 as D (6 bases). This CDR3 contains 15 residues. Germline loops: CDR1 MGHRA, CDR2 YSYEKL. Trimming took 4 bases from V and 4 from J, leaving 17 bases between them. In nucleotides, the CDR3 is TGCGCCAGCAGCCTAACGACTTGGGGGGATTACGAGCAGTACTTC. It codes for CASSLTTWGDYEQYF.

The rearrangement links TRBV11-2 to TRBJ1-1; TRBD1 agrees at 7 bases. The CDR3 sequence is 14 residues long. Germline trimming cut 3 bases from V and 5 bases from J; bases unmatched to any gene: 6. Per the germline V gene, CDR1 is SGHAT and CDR2 is FQNNGV. The CDR3 reads CASSFNRGLTEAFF. CDR3 DNA: TGTGCCAGCAGCTTCAACAGGGGTTTGACTGAAGCTTTCTTT.

This rearrangement joins TRBV27 to TRBJ1-6; 8 positions agree with TRBD1. The trim removed 3 bases at V and 5 bases at J, leaving 3 bases unmatched. This CDR3 has 15 amino acids. Germline V gene data show CDR1 as MNHEY and CDR2 as SMNVEV (reference sequence). CDR3 region: CASSFRQGNNSPLHF. The CDR3 DNA reads TGTGCCAGCAGTTTTCGACAGGGGAATAATTCACCCCTCCACTTT.

The chain couples TRBV4-3 to TRBJ1-1; D might be TRBD1 (6 bases). V was pared by 3 bases and J by 1 base, with 15 bases between. The CDR3 consists of 16 residues. Germline assignment: CDR1 LGHNA and CDR2 YSLEER. The CDR3 DNA sequence: TGCGCCAGCAGCCATCACACGGGGGGGGCGAACACTGAAGCTTTCTTT. The encoded protein is CASSHHTGGANTEAFF.

The J gene is TRBJ2-4, the V gene TRBV11-2, with a tentative D call TRBD1 (5 bases). The CDR3 has 15 residues. Germline V gene data show CDR1 as SGHAT and CDR2 as FQNNGV. The V end was cut by 7 bases, the J end by 0 bases, with 13 bases between. This chain's CDR3 is CASTGQMLAKNIQYF. The CDR3 DNA sequence: TGTGCCAGCACAGGGCAGATGCTAGCCAAAAACATTCAGTACTTC. Supplemented by reference TRBV11-2 and TRBJ2-4, the full variable domain reads EAGVAQSPRYKIIEKRQSVAFWCNPISGHATLYWYQQILGQGPKLLIQFQNNGVVDDSQLPKDRFSAERLKGVDSTLKIQPAKLEDSAVYLCASTGQMLAKNIQYFGAGTRLSVL.

This chain connects TRBV7-2 to TRBJ2-7, with 10 nucleotides matching TRBD2. V dropped 5 bases and J dropped 6; count of bases not matched to a gene: 7. The CDR3 has 14 amino acids. Per germline, CDR1 SGHTA and CDR2 FQGNSA. The CDR3 DNA sequence: TGTGCCAGCAGCCCTACTAGCGGGGTGGCCGAGCAGTACTTC. It codes for CASSPTSGVAEQYF.

The chain links TRBV19 to TRBJ1-2; 7 nucleotides align to TRBD1. There are 13 residues in the CDR3. V shed 8 bases, J shed 8 bases, and the junction held 11 bases outside the gene matches. Germline CDR1 reads LNHDA; CDR2 reads SQIVND (reference sequence). CDR3 sequence (DNA): TGTGCCAGTCGACAGGGAGGGGGAGAGGGCTACACCTTC. Translating gives CASRQGGGEGYTF.

V and J are TRBV5-5 and TRBJ2-7, with 8 bases fitting TRBD1. V lost 0 bases and J lost 3; bases outside the gene matches: 2. The germline V gene has CDR1 SGHKS and CDR2 YYEKEE (reference sequence). This CDR3 is built from 14 residues. The CDR3 DNA sequence: TGTGCCAGCAGCTTGGGGACAGGGCGCTACGAGCAGTACTTC. It codes for CASSLGTGRYEQYF.

This rearrangement joins TRBV4-3 to TRBJ2-7; no firm D call. Between the trimmed V and J ends, which lost 0 bases and 5 bases, there was a span of 14 bases. Germline CDR1 and CDR2: LGHNA and YSLEER. The CDR3 is made up of 15 amino acids. CDR3 nucleotide sequence: TGCGCCAGCAGCCAAGAGCCCCGGTCGTTCGACGAGCAGTACTTC. It specifies CASSQEPRSFDEQYF.

V and J are TRBV11-2 and TRBJ2-1; a weak D match, TRBD2 (6 bases). The germline V and J ends were trimmed by 1 base and 4 bases, with 14 bases remaining between them. The CDR3 loop spans 16 amino acids. Germline CDR1 and CDR2: SGHAT and FQNNGV. The CDR3 loop reads CASSLGYVAEYNEQFF. The CDR3 DNA sequence: TGTGCCAGCAGCTTAGGTTATGTAGCGGAATACAATGAGCAGTTCTTC.

The chain recombines TRBV3-1 (or the pseudogene TRBV3-2) with TRBJ2-7; possibly TRBD1 or TRBD2 for D (6 bases each). CDR1 is LGHDT and CDR2 is YNNKEL in the germline V gene (reference sequence). The ends were cut back, 4 bases at V and 3 bases at J, with 28 bases in the middle. The CDR3 runs 19 residues. The CDR3 nucleotides read TGTGCCAGCAGCCCCGGGGGCGGTCGGTCTTATAGTTTAGTCTACGAGCAGTACTTC. It translates to CASSPGGGRSYSLVYEQYF.

V is TRBV7-9 and J is TRBJ2-6; 7 bases align to TRBD1. Germline-derived CDR1 and CDR2 are SEHNR and FQNEAQ (reference sequence). The CDR3 is 18 amino acids. V trimming: 4 bases; J trimming: 0 bases; junction bases outside the gene matches: 9. CDR3 region: CASSWLGRGYSGANVLTF. In nucleotides, the CDR3 is TGTGCCAGCAGCTGGCTGGGCAGGGGGTACTCTGGGGCCAACGTCCTGACTTTC.

The V gene is TRBV6-5, the J gene TRBJ2-7, with 7 bases matching TRBD2. Germline V gene sequence: CDR1 MNHEY, CDR2 SVGAGI. The ends lost 5 bases at V and 2 bases at J; junction bases unmatched: 6. This CDR3 region has 14 residues. This chain's CDR3 is CASSTFAGAYEQYF. The CDR3 region has the DNA TGTGCCAGCAGTACCTTCGCGGGAGCCTACGAGCAGTACTTC.

V and J are TRBV5-4 and TRBJ2-1, with D tentatively TRBD2 (7 bases). Trimming cost V 0 bases and J 9 bases, with 13 bases left between them. There are 14 residues in the CDR3. Germline V gene lookup returns CDR1 SGHNT and CDR2 YYREEE (reference sequence). The CDR3 region is CASSLVGGGGEQFF. The DNA for the CDR3 is TGTGCCAGCAGCTTGGTCGGCGGGGGCGGTGAGCAGTTCTTC. Using reference TRBV5-4 and TRBJ2-1 for the parts outside the CDR3, the full variable domain is ETGVTQSPTHLIKTRGQQVTLRCSSQSGHNTVSWYQQALGQGPQFIFQYYREEENGRGNFPPRFSGLQFPNYSSELNVNALELDDSALYLCASSLVGGGGEQFFGPGTRLTVL.

V is TRBV19 and J is TRBJ1-2; 7 nucleotides line up with TRBD1. Germline lookup yields CDR1 LNHDA and CDR2 SQIVND (reference sequence). The CDR3 has 13 residues. The J segment lost 4 bases and the V segment lost 8 bases, leaving 7 bases of the junction unmatched. CDR3 amino acids: CASAGQETYGYTF. In nucleotides, the CDR3 is TGTGCCAGTGCTGGACAGGAGACCTATGGCTACACCTTC.